This TCR beta chain was profiled in a study of identical twins. TCRdb used MiXCR to reprocess the 5' RACE reads, holding one entry per CDR3 protein. The data contain approximately 620,000 distinct CDR3 sequences, 8% to 9% of them singletons. This clonotype was seen many times. This sample also belongs to another study, concerning yellow fever vaccine responses in identical twins.

This TCR derives from a woman aged 18-29 years in good health. Sequencing was done on a sample of PBMCs.

CDR3 sequence: CAIRDRGTDTQYF. CDR3 bases: TGTGCCATCAGGGACAGGGGCACAGATACGCAGTATTTT. The genes are TRBV10-3 and TRBJ2-3, with TRBD1 matching over 8 bases. With V trimmed by 6 bases and J by 1 base, 0 bases remained unmatched. This CDR3 has 13 amino acids. Germline V CDR1 and CDR2: ENHRY, SYGVKD.